The 21 T cell receptor beta chains below all came from one sample that was sequenced in a study of T cells in Graves' hyperthyroidism and ophthalmopathy. RNA transcripts yielded amplified TCR beta CDR3 regions. In the first-round RT-PCR of the TCR CDR3, the HTBI primer set was used. MiXCR was run by TCRdb on the multiplex PCR reads, yielding one entry per CDR3 protein. The sample lists 500,000 to 650,000 distinct CDR3 sequences; roughly 14% were seen once. Sequencing used blood. These receptors originate from a woman between 50 and 59 years old with Graves' ophthalmopathy.

The chain combines TRBV12-3 or TRBV12-4 with TRBJ2-1; 8 bases match TRBD1. Trimming took 8 bases from V and 3 from J; bases not matched to a gene: 6. The CDR3 covers 14 residues. CDR3 sequence: CASGPDRDYNEQFF. CDR3 nucleotide sequence: TGTGCCAGCGGTCCGGACAGGGACTACAATGAGCAGTTCTTC.

Worth noting for this clonotype: The missing conserved phenylalanine or tryptophan at the end of this CDR3 makes a read error likely. The chain joins TRBV30 to TRBJ1-5, with 8 bases matching TRBD1. V lost 2 bases and J lost 6; bases outside the gene matches: 18. In germline, CDR1 is GTSNPN, CDR2 SVGIG (reference sequence). The CDR3 spans 18 residues. CDR3 nucleotide sequence: TGTGCCTGGAGTCGTTGGGTCCCTAACAGGGGGGTTCTTCAGCCCCAGCATTTA. Translating gives CAWSRWVPNRGVLQPQHL.

This clonotype was detected only a few times. A read error may be the cause here, since a much bigger clone is one base away. The rearrangement joins TRBV5-1 to TRBJ2-6, with D possibly TRBD1 on 5 matching bases. Germline V gives CDR1 SGHRS, CDR2 YFSETQ. The CDR3 consists of 17 residues. The CDR3 DNA reads TGCGCCAGCAGCTTGAACAGCATCGGCTCTGGGGCCAACGTCCCGACTTTC. Protein sequence: CASSLNSIGSGANVPTF. Full variable domain (outside the CDR3, taken from reference TRBV5-1 and TRBJ2-6): KAGVTQTPRYLIKTRGQQVTLSCSPISGHRSVSWYQQTPGQGLQFLFEYFSETQRNKGNFPGRFSGRQFSNSRSEMNVSTLELGDSALYLCASSLNSIGSGANVPTFGAGSRLTVL.

This clonotype was seen a few times. This chain joins TRBV19 and TRBJ2-7, with D possibly being TRBD2 (6 bases). Germline CDR1 reads LNHDA; CDR2 reads SQIVND (reference sequence). Trimming removed 3 bases from V and 4 bases from J, with 13 bases in between. This CDR3 has 14 amino acids. This CDR3 is CASSIAGTGYEQYF. The CDR3, as DNA: TGTGCCAGTAGTATCGCGGGGACGGGGTACGAGCAGTACTTC.

The genes are TRBV10-3 and TRBJ2-1; the D gene is possibly TRBD1 (5 bases). From germline, CDR1 is ENHRY and CDR2 SYGVKD. CDR3 length: 11 amino acids. The ends were cut back, 3 bases at V and 12 bases at J, with 9 bases in the middle. The CDR3 DNA reads as TGTGCCATCAGTGACAGGGCGGTGCAGTTCTTC. Translated, it gives CAISDRAVQFF.

This clonotype was seen many times. Mismatch with germline at one junction end may stem from a read error. The CDR3 reads CARSPSGAASYEQYF. CDR3 sequence (DNA): TGTGCCCGGAGCCCCAGCGGGGCCGCCTCCTACGAGCAGTACTTC. V is TRBV30 and J is TRBJ2-7; 7 nucleotides line up with TRBD2. Germline assignment: CDR1 GTSNPN and CDR2 SVGIG (reference sequence). The CDR3 loop spans 15 amino acids.

The V and J genes are TRBV29-1 and TRBJ2-7; D is ambiguous. There are 12 residues in the CDR3. The ends were cut back, 4 bases at V and 2 bases at J, with 9 bases in the middle. Germline V gene sequence: CDR1 SQVTM, CDR2 ANQGSEA. The CDR3 reads CSVASLAYEQYF. DNA for the CDR3: TGCAGCGTTGCCAGTTTAGCCTACGAGCAGTACTTC.

In this sample, this clonotype turned up many times. V and J are TRBV20-1 and TRBJ2-1; D remains unclear. This CDR3 spans 12 amino acids. V shed 0 bases and J shed 9 bases, with 9 bases lying between them. CDR1 is DFQATT and CDR2 is SNEGSKA in the germline V gene (reference sequence). The CDR3 coding sequence is TGCAGTGCTAGAGATTGGAGTAGTGAGCAGTTCTTC. Translating it yields CSARDWSSEQFF.

The table lists this clonotype with many counts. The chain links TRBV12-3 or TRBV12-4 to TRBJ1-4; D is undetermined. Trimming removed 3 bases from V and 8 bases from J, with 4 bases in between. This CDR3 comprises 11 residues. The CDR3 DNA is TGTGCCAGCAGTTTGCGAGAAAAACTGTTTTTT. This translates into CASSLREKLFF.

This clonotype was observed at least ten times. This rearrangement joins TRBV3-1 to TRBJ1-4; D is undetermined. Trimming stripped 2 bases from V and 4 bases from J, with 8 bases between. The CDR3 is 14 residues long. The germline V gene has CDR1 LGHDT and CDR2 YNNKEL (reference sequence). The CDR3 here is CASSQRTVNEKLFF. The CDR3 region has the DNA TGTGCCAGCAGCCAAAGAACGGTTAATGAAAAACTGTTTTTT.

In this sample, this clonotype turned up a few times. The chain's CDR3 is CASNPMTGEYEKLFF. The CDR3 DNA reads as TGTGCCAGCAACCCCATGACAGGGGAGTATGAAAAACTGTTTTTT. The chain carries TRBV7-9 and TRBJ1-4; 8 bases are shared with TRBD1. The germline V gene has CDR1 SEHNR and CDR2 FQNEAQ (reference sequence). CDR3 length: 15 amino acids. J lost 6 bases, V lost 7 bases, and 10 bases had no gene match. The variable domain in full, with the rest retrieved from reference TRBV7-9 and TRBJ1-4, is DTGVSQNPRHKITKRGQNVTFRCDPISEHNRLYWYRQTLGQGPEFLTYFQNEAQLEKSRLLSDRFSAERPKGSFSTLEIQRTEQGDSAMYLCASNPMTGEYEKLFFGSGTQLSVL.

The chain is built from TRBV29-1 and TRBJ2-5; the match to TRBD1 covers 7 bases. With 7 bases clipped from V and 1 base from J, the junction kept 3 bases outside the gene matches. The length of the CDR3 is 12 residues. Germline CDR1 and CDR2: SQVTM and ANQGSEA. Here the CDR3 DNA reads TGCAGCGCATGGGACAGCCAAGAGACCCAGTACTTC. It yields the protein CSAWDSQETQYF.

This clonotype showed up many times. CDR3 sequence: CASSPKGSNQPQHF. DNA of the CDR3: TGTGCCAGCAGTCCCAAGGGTAGCAATCAGCCCCAGCATTTT. The V and J genes are TRBV28 and TRBJ1-5; D call uncertain. This CDR3 region has 14 residues. The germline CDR1 and CDR2 sequences are MDHEN and SYDVKM. Trimming took off 5 bases at V and 0 bases at J, with 8 bases between the two ends.

This clonotype was counted at least ten times. The rearrangement links TRBV2 to TRBJ1-2; TRBD1 matches at 8 bases. The CDR3 contains 14 residues. J was trimmed by 5 bases and V by 7 bases; bases with no gene match: 9. The germline V gene has CDR1 SNHLY and CDR2 FYNNEI. The CDR3 protein is CASKSTTGGYGYTF. CDR3 bases: TGTGCCAGCAAGTCTACTACAGGGGGTTATGGCTACACCTTC.

This clonotype was counted at least ten times. This CDR3 reads CATSARGLREQFF. The CDR3 DNA reads TGTGCCACCAGTGCCAGGGGGCTTCGGGAGCAGTTCTTC. V is TRBV24-1 and J is TRBJ2-1, with 8 nucleotides matching TRBD1. V dropped 5 bases and J dropped 10; count of bases not matched to a gene: 6. Germline loops: CDR1 KGHDR, CDR2 SFDVKD. The CDR3 consists of 13 residues.

This clonotype came up many times. This chain uses TRBV11-2 with TRBJ2-3, with D possibly TRBD2 on 7 matching bases. V lost 3 bases and J 2 bases, leaving 21 bases between the germline ends. From germline, CDR1 is SGHAT and CDR2 FQNNGV. CDR3 length: 18 residues. The chain's CDR3 is CASSFHRGGAGFTDTQYF. The CDR3 nucleotides read TGTGCCAGCAGCTTCCATAGGGGGGGCGCGGGATTCACAGATACGCAGTATTTT.

The chain combines TRBV7-2 with TRBJ2-4, with D possibly TRBD1 on 7 matching bases. The CDR3 covers 17 residues. Germline CDR1 SGHTA, CDR2 FQGNSA. V was pared by 2 bases and J by 1 base, with 15 bases between. CDR3 sequence reads: CASSLRRAGGAKNIQYF. The CDR3 coding sequence is TGTGCCAGCAGCTTACGGCGAGCAGGGGGGGCCAAAAACATTCAGTACTTC.

The chain uses TRBV19 and TRBJ1-5; D remains unclear. The CDR3 is 14 residues long. V was trimmed by 7 bases and J by 0 bases, leaving 10 bases between them. Per the germline V gene, CDR1 is LNHDA and CDR2 is SQIVND (reference sequence). For the CDR3, the DNA is TGTGCCAGTAACTACGGATATAGCAATCAGCCCCAGCATTTT. Its protein product is CASNYGYSNQPQHF.

Comments on this clonotype: This sequence may be a read error, since a much larger clone differs from it by one base. This chain joins TRBV2 and TRBJ1-1; maybe TRBD1 (5 bases). Trimming removed 11 bases from V and 6 bases from J, with 19 bases in between. Germline loops: CDR1 SNHLY, CDR2 FYNNEI. The CDR3 consists of 13 residues. For the CDR3, the DNA is TGTGCCGCCCAAGGGACGGCTGGCGCTGAAGCTTTCTTT. It encodes CAAQGTAGAEAFF.

This clonotype was seen more than once but under ten times. This chain joins TRBV2 and TRBJ1-1; D unclear. The length of the CDR3 is 14 residues. V gave up 2 bases and J gave up 0 bases, with 7 bases separating them. Germline lookup yields CDR1 SNHLY and CDR2 FYNNEI. CDR3 sequence reads: CASSEMDLNTEAFF. The CDR3, as DNA: TGTGCCAGCAGTGAAATGGACTTGAACACTGAAGCTTTCTTT.

Ten or more counts support this clonotype. The chain employs TRBV6-1 and TRBJ2-7; 7 positions agree with TRBD2. The CDR3 loop spans 13 amino acids. CDR1 and CDR2 from the germline V gene are MNHNS and SASEGT. Trimming at V came to 6 bases and at J to 3 bases, leaving 5 bases not matched to a gene. In DNA, the CDR3 is TGTGCCAGCAGACCGGCGGGAGACTACGAGCAGTACTTC. This gives the protein CASRPAGDYEQYF.